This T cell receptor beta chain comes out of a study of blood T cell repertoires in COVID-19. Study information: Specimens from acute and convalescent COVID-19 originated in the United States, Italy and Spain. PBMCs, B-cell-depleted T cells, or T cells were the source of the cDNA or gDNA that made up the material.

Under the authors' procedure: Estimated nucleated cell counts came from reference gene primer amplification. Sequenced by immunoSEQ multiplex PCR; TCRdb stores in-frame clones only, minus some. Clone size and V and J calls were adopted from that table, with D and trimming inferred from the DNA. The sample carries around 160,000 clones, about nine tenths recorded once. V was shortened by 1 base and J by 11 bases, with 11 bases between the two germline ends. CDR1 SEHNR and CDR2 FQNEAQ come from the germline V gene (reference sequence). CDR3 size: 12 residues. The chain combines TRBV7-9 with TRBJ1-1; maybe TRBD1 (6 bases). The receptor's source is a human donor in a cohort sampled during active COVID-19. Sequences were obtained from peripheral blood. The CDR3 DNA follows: TGTGCCAGCAGCTTAGTAGGGACAAATGCTTTCTTT. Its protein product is CASSLVGTNAFF.